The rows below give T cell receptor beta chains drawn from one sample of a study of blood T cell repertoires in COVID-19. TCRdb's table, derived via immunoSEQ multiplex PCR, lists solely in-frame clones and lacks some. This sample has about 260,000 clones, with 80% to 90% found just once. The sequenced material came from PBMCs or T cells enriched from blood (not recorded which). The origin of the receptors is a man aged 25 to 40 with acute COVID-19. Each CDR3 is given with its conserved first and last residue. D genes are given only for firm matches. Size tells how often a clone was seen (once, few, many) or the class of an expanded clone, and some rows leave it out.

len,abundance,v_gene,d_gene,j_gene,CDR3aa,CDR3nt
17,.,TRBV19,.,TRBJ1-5,CASETRGGSFGNQPQHF,TGTGCCAGTGAAACCCGAGGAGGGTCGTTCGGCAATCAGCCCCAGCATTTT
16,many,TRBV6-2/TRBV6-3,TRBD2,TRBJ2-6,CASSYYGGTGANVLTF,TGTGCCAGCAGTTACTACGGGGGGACTGGGGCCAACGTCCTGACTTTC
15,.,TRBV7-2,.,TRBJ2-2,CASSSRRGSTGELFF,TGTGCCAGCAGCTCCCGTCGGGGTTCCACCGGGGAGCTGTTTTTT
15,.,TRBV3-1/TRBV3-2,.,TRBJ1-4,CASSQEAPGSEKLFF,TGTGCCAGCAGCCAAGAAGCGCCCGGGAGTGAAAAACTGTTTTTT
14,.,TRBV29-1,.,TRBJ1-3,CSVETKVSGNTIYF,TGCAGCGTTGAAACAAAAGTCTCTGGAAACACCATATATTTT
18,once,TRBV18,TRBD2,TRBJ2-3,CASSPNSLAGASTDTQYF,TGTGCCAGCTCACCTAACTCACTAGCGGGGGCTAGCACAGATACGCAGTATTTT
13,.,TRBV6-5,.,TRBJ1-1,CASSYREGGRAFF,TGTGCCAGCAGTTACAGGGAAGGGGGTCGAGCTTTCTTT
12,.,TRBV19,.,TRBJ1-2,CATRQGNYGYTF,TGTGCCACCCGCCAGGGGAACTATGGCTACACCTTC
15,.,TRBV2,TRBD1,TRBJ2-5,CASRQTGADRETQYF,TGTGCCAGCAGGCAGACAGGGGCAGACCGAGAGACCCAGTACTTC
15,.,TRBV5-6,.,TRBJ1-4,CASSPAGSTNEKLFF,TGTGCCAGCAGCCCCGCGGGGTCAACTAATGAAAAACTGTTTTTT
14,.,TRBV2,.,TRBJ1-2,CASSERQTAMSYTF,TGTGCCAGCAGTGAACGGCAGACTGCTATGAGCTACACCTTC
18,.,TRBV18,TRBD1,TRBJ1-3,CASSPLRDRGRAGNTIYF,TGTGCCAGCTCACCGCTCCGGGACAGGGGTCGGGCCGGAAACACCATATATTTT
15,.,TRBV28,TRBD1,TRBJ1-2,CASSATGSWKYGYTF,TGTGCCAGCAGTGCGACAGGGTCCTGGAAATATGGCTACACCTTC
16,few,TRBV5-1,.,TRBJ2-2,CASTGGGPSNTGELFF,TGCGCCAGCACAGGAGGGGGCCCTTCCAACACCGGGGAGCTGTTTTTT
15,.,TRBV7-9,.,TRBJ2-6,CASSSPPPGANVLTF,TGTGCCAGCAGCTCTCCCCCCCCTGGGGCCAACGTCCTGACTTTC
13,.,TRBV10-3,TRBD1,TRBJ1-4,CAIRQGRNEKLFF,TGTGCCATCAGACAGGGGCGGAATGAAAAACTGTTTTTT
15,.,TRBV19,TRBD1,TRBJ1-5,CASSATGLGNQPQHF,TGTGCCAGTAGTGCGACAGGGTTGGGCAATCAGCCCCAGCATTTT
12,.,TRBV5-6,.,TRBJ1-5,CASSFSSQPQHF,TGTGCCAGCAGCTTTTCTAGTCAGCCCCAGCATTTT
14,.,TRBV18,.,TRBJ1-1,CASSPRGSSGEAFF,TGTGCCAGCTCACCCAGGGGATCTTCGGGTGAAGCTTTCTTT
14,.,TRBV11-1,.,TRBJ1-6,CASSLTAVNSPLHF,TGTGCCAGCAGCTTAACCGCAGTGAATTCACCCCTCCACTTT
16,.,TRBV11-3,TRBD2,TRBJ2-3,CASSSFLAGLADTQYF,TGTGCCAGCAGCTCATTCCTAGCGGGACTCGCAGATACGCAGTATTTT
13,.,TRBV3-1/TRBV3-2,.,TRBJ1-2,CASSQNRAYGYTF,TGTGCCAGCAGCCAAAACAGGGCGTATGGCTACACCTTC
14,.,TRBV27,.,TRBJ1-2,CASRTGSLPYGYTF,TGTGCCAGCCGAACAGGGTCCTTGCCCTATGGCTACACCTTC
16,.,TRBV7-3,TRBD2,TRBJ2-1,CASSLTLPSGNSEQFF,TGTGCCAGCAGCTTAACGCTTCCTAGCGGGAATAGTGAGCAGTTCTTC
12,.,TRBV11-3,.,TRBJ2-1,CASSLDFYEQFF,TGTGCCAGCAGCTTAGACTTCTATGAGCAGTTCTTC
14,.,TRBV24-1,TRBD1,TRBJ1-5,CATSEPDRVQPQHF,TGTGCCACCAGTGAACCCGACAGGGTTCAGCCCCAGCATTTT
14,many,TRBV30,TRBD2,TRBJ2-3,CAWRSSGRSDTQYF,TGTGCCTGGCGTTCTAGCGGGAGGTCAGATACGCAGTATTTT
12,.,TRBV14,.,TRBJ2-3,CASSHYTDTQYF,TGTGCCAGCAGCCACTATACAGATACGCAGTATTTT
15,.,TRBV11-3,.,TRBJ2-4,CASSSKVKFLNIQYF,TGTGCCAGCAGCTCTAAAGTCAAGTTTTTGAACATTCAGTACTTC
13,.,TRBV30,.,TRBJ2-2,CAWSYLNTGELFF,TGTGCCTGGAGCTACCTGAACACCGGGGAGCTGTTTTTT
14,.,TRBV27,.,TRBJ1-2,CASSFLAGVGGYTF,TGTGCCAGCAGTTTCCTTGCGGGAGTGGGGGGCTACACCTTC
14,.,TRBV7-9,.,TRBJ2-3,CASSSRELTDTQYF,TGTGCCAGCAGCTCACGGGAGCTTACAGATACGCAGTATTTT
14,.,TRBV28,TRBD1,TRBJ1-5,CASSPGGGYQPQHF,TGTGCCAGCAGCCCAGGGGGCGGTTATCAGCCCCAGCATTTT
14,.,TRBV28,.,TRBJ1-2,CASSLLLSVGGYTF,TGTGCCAGCAGTTTATTGTTGAGCGTTGGCGGCTACACCTTC
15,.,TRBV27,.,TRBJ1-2,CASSPRGQSSYGYTF,TGTGCCAGCAGCCCTAGAGGCCAGTCCAGTTATGGCTACACCTTC
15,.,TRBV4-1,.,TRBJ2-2,CASSQEIAATGELFF,TGCGCCAGCAGCCAAGAAATTGCGGCCACCGGGGAGCTGTTTTTT
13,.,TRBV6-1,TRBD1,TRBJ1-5,CASTRQGSQPQHF,TGTGCCAGCACTCGACAGGGCAGTCAGCCCCAGCATTTT
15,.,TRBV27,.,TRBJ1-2,CASLPAGAGDYGYTF,TGTGCCAGCCTCCCCGCGGGGGCCGGCGACTATGGCTACACCTTC
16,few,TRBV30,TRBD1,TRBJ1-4,CAWSETGRLTNEKLFF,TGTGCCTGGAGTGAGACAGGGAGATTGACTAATGAAAAACTGTTTTTT
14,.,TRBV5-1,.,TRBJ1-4,CASSRGGYQEKLFF,TGTGCCAGCAGCCGGGGAGGATATCAGGAAAAACTGTTTTTT
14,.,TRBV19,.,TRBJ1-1,CASRALGVNTEAFF,TGTGCCAGTAGAGCCCTCGGAGTGAACACTGAAGCTTTCTTT
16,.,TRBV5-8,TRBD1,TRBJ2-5,CASSGGQRGLWETQYF,TGTGCCAGCAGCGGGGGCCAGAGGGGGCTGTGGGAGACCCAGTACTTC
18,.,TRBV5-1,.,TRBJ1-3,CASSREGGVRGAGNTIYF,TGCGCCAGCAGCCGCGAGGGCGGGGTTCGGGGAGCTGGAAACACCATATATTTT
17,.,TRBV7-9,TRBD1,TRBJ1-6,CASSSPPGTGANSPLHF,TGTGCCAGCAGCAGCCCACCAGGGACAGGGGCAAATTCACCCCTCCACTTT
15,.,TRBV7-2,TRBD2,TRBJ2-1,CASSVGRGTYNEQFF,TGTGCCAGCAGCGTCGGGCGGGGGACCTACAATGAGCAGTTCTTC
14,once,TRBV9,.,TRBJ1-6,CASSVEAGNSPLHF,TGTGCCAGCAGCGTAGAGGCAGGCAATTCACCCCTCCACTTT
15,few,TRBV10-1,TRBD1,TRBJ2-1,CASSSGTGRNNEQFF,TGCGCCAGCTCTTCGGGGACAGGGAGGAACAATGAGCAGTTCTTC
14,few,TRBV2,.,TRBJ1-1,CASSEASLLTEAFF,TGTGCCAGCAGTGAAGCGTCCCTACTCACTGAAGCTTTCTTT
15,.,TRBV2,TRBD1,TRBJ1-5,CASRGDRGGNQPQHF,TGTGCCAGCAGGGGAGACAGGGGTGGCAATCAGCCCCAGCATTTT
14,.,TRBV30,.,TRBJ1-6,CAWRYRGGNSPLHF,TGTGCCTGGAGATATCGGGGTGGGAATTCACCCCTCCACTTT
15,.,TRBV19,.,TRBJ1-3,CASSKDRLTGNTIYF,TGTGCCAGTAGTAAAGACAGGTTAACTGGAAACACCATATATTTT
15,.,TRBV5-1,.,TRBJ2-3,CASSLGVFGVDTQYF,TGTGCCAGCAGCTTGGGTGTGTTCGGAGTGGATACGCAGTATTTT
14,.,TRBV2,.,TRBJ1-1,CASSESRGNTEAFF,TGTGCCAGCAGTGAAAGCAGGGGGAACACTGAAGCTTTCTTT
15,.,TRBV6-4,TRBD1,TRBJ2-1,CASRSRQGPYNEQFF,TGTGCCAGCAGGTCGCGACAGGGGCCCTACAATGAGCAGTTCTTC